Included here is one T cell receptor beta chain sequence, with context. The antigen it binds to is not known. One base away there is no much larger clone; base qualities are not given. This sample stems from a study of T cell responses to AZD1222 COVID-19 vaccine (dated by TCRdb to the early 2020s). General notes on the study: A total of about 230 trial participants underwent TCR sequencing, of whom nearly 210 received two doses of AZD1222 and around 25 received two doses of the MenACWY control vaccine. Trial participants were enrolled by age into 18-55, 56-69 and 70-plus year subgroups, with roughly 160, 29 and 62 TCR-sequenced participants respectively. Overall study results and their limits: Conclusions about previously exposed vaccinees are limited because only five to seven AZD1222 recipients were SARS-CoV-2 seropositive at baseline. After two AZD1222 doses, spike-specific TCR breadth and depth were significantly higher than at day 0 and than in MenACWY recipients. Because no samples from the day 14 peak response were available, repertoires could be characterized only after the peak T cell response. Reportedly, almost half of the unique spike-specific TCRs recognized epitopes lying outside the regions that are mutated in the B.1.351 and B.1.1.7 variants. Vaccine-associated CD4 TCRs spanned the whole spike protein, with dominant responses in regions 160-218 and 743-854. In the small 56-69-year group, the increase in depth fell short of significance, most likely because of low power. Participants were mostly white British, with more females than males. The authors suggested clonal diversity may have been underestimated.

The CDR3 spans 11 residues, from the cysteine through the phenylalanine. Just CDR3 DNA is preserved here, 33 bases in frame from base 1. V is pared back by 5 bases and J by 9 bases, with 8 bases lying between the germline termini. CDR1 and CDR2 are drawn from the germline V gene: SGHAT, FQNNGV. This sample's time point label indicates: about 28 days (+/-7) after the second vaccine dose. AZD1222 recipients with second doses at about 4 weeks or about 12 weeks were pooled, because spike-specific TCR depth and breadth did not differ between schedules. The vaccinee samples were drawn from two UK trials, COV001 and COV002, one of which was a single-blind randomized controlled phase 2/3 trial testing AZD1222 (ChAdOx1 nCoV-19) in healthy adults. Trial participant PBMC samples were collected at day 0 and day 28 after the second dose for TCRbeta chain sequencing. The CDR3 regions of human TCRbeta chains were analyzed by immunosequencing. For the original study's pipeline: Repertoire TCRs were matched against a reference library of SARS-CoV-2-specific TCRs generated with the MIRA antigen-specificity platform. Breadth meant the fraction of unique TCRs that were SARS-CoV-2-associated, whereas depth meant the fraction of total T cells that were SARS-CoV-2-associated. Using the MIRA data, every spike-specific TCR was mapped to the spike region that the TCR reacted to and assigned to either a CD4 or a CD8 class. Log10-transformed breadth and depth values were compared by one-way ANOVA with Sidak's multiple comparisons tests. As stored in TCRdb, this immuneACCESS dataset retains in-frame rearrangements with V and J assigned. A fraction of the clones does not appear; measured against another copy, unresolved V genes explain less than half of the discrepancy, and the remainder lacks a known reason. V and J calls and clone size come straight from that table; D and trimming were deduced from the DNA. A total of about 140,000 clones appear in this sample, almost 95% of them only once. The ten largest clones represent around 10% of the sample.

This TCR came from an adult who received the AZD1222 COVID-19 vaccine. Recombination linked TRBV11-2 to TRBJ2-1, with no confidently assigned D gene. The starting material was peripheral blood, obtained 28 days after the second AZD1222 dose. This receptor carries the CDR3 CASSLAGEQFF. DNA sequence: TGTGCCAGCAGCCTCGCCGGTGAGCAGTTCTTC.